These T cell receptor beta chains were read from a single sample in a study of blood T cell repertoires in COVID-19. The protocol was immunoSEQ multiplex PCR, while the TCRdb copy is restricted to in-frame clones and leaves out a portion. This sample has about 150,000 clones, with about 90% found just once. Sequenced: PBMCs or T cells enriched from blood (not recorded which). These receptors came from a woman aged 40 to 50 who had been exposed to COVID-19. The CDR3 runs from the conserved cysteine through the conserved F or W. The D gene is left open where the match is weak. Rows give clone size only sometimes, using once, few, many, or a class for an expanded clone.

j_call v_call d_call clone_size cdr3_aa cdr3_nt
TRBJ2-1 TRBV12-5 TRBD2 few CASGSSQLAGGRDEQFF TGTGCTAGTGGTTCGTCCCAATTAGCGGGGGGGCGTGATGAGCAGTTCTTC
TRBJ1-2 TRBV7-8 . . CASSPGNYGYTF TGTGCCAGCAGCCCCGGTAACTATGGCTACACCTTC
TRBJ2-7 TRBV6-2/TRBV6-3 . . CASSPHLQGREQYF TGTGCCAGCAGCCCACATTTACAGGGACGCGAGCAGTACTTC
TRBJ1-2 TRBV5-1 TRBD1 . CASSSSGQGYTF TGCGCCAGCAGCTCCTCAGGACAGGGGTACACCTTC
TRBJ1-1 TRBV11-1 TRBD1 . CASSLRGLGGEAFF TGTGCCAGCAGCTTAAGGGGGCTTGGGGGTGAAGCTTTCTTT
TRBJ2-7 TRBV27 TRBD2 . CASSSTLAGGYEQYF TGTGCCAGCAGCTCCACGCTAGCGGGGGGCTACGAGCAGTACTTC
TRBJ1-5 TRBV24-1 TRBD1 . CATSEGRDRERWASNQPQHF TGTGCCACCAGTGAGGGTCGGGACAGGGAACGTTGGGCTAGCAATCAGCCCCAGCATTTT
TRBJ1-2 TRBV4-1 . . CASSQMERGANYGYTF TGCGCCAGCAGCCAAATGGAGCGGGGGGCTAACTATGGCTACACCTTC
TRBJ2-7 TRBV18 TRBD2 . CASHSGVSSYEQYF TGTGCCAGCCATAGCGGGGTGAGCTCCTACGAGCAGTACTTC
TRBJ2-3 TRBV6-4 TRBD1 once CASSGGTGNTDTQYF TGTGCCAGCAGTGGTGGGACAGGGAACACAGATACGCAGTATTTT
TRBJ2-4 TRBV3-1/TRBV3-2 . . CASSPTSEKNIQYF TGTGCCAGCAGTCCGACTAGTGAGAAAAACATTCAGTACTTC
TRBJ2-6 TRBV4-1 . . CASSPEAVPGANVLTF TGCGCCAGCAGCCCGGAGGCAGTCCCTGGGGCCAACGTCCTGACTTTC
TRBJ1-1 TRBV7-9 . . CASSLEGVRDTEAFF TGTGCCAGCAGCTTAGAGGGGGTGAGGGACACTGAAGCTTTCTTT
TRBJ2-7 TRBV27 . . CASSLDRGTEQYF TGTGCCAGCAGTCTCGATCGGGGAACCGAGCAGTACTTC
TRBJ1-2 TRBV7-2 . few CASSPAGSDYGYTF TGTGCCAGCAGCCCAGCAGGGTCTGACTATGGCTACACCTTC
TRBJ1-3 TRBV7-2 . . CASSLRSETLYF TGTGCCAGCAGCTTACGCTCTGAAACACTATATTTT
TRBJ1-1 TRBV4-1 . once CASSQGGGWDTEAFF TGCGCCAGCAGCCAAGGGGGGGGATGGGACACTGAAGCTTTCTTT
TRBJ1-6 TRBV7-9 TRBD1 once CASSLAGRTGGLNSPLHF TGTGCCAGCAGCCTGGCCGGACGGACAGGGGGATTAAATTCACCCCTCCACTTT
TRBJ1-1 TRBV28 TRBD1 . CASSLDRGTEAFF TGTGCCAGCAGTTTAGACAGGGGTACTGAAGCTTTCTTT
TRBJ2-1 TRBV19 TRBD2 few CASSIDGVAGGQNEQFF TGTGCCAGTAGTATAGATGGGGTAGCGGGGGGGCAAAATGAGCAGTTCTTC
TRBJ2-1 TRBV4-3 TRBD2 . CASSQDWSGVYNEQFF TGCGCCAGCAGCCAAGATTGGAGCGGGGTATACAATGAGCAGTTCTTC
TRBJ2-7 TRBV9 TRBD1 . CASSVEGTVEEQYF TGTGCCAGCAGCGTAGAAGGGACAGTCGAGGAGCAGTACTTC
TRBJ1-1 TRBV5-1 . . CASSRSTGTDEAFF TGCGCCAGCAGTCGAAGTACAGGGACCGACGAAGCTTTCTTT
TRBJ1-2 TRBV9 . . CASSASPQRDKADRLWGYTF TGTGCCAGCAGCGCATCCCCACAACGGGACAAAGCAGACCGTCTATGGGGCTACACCTTC
TRBJ2-1 TRBV9 . . CASSVEGGAFLSYNEQFF TGTGCCAGCAGCGTAGAGGGAGGCGCCTTCCTATCCTACAATGAGCAGTTCTTC
TRBJ2-7 TRBV7-9 TRBD1 . CASSRGTGQRRDEQYF TGTGCCAGCAGCCGTGGGACAGGACAAAGGAGAGACGAGCAGTACTTC
TRBJ1-1 TRBV5-1 . . CASSSSGAPREEAFF TGCGCCAGCAGCTCCTCAGGTGCCCCGCGGGAGGAAGCTTTCTTT
TRBJ2-2 TRBV19 . . CASSIVAGGGELFF TGTGCCAGTAGTATAGTCGCCGGGGGCGGGGAGCTGTTTTTT
TRBJ2-2 TRBV4-3 . . CASSQYSGGGSANTGELFF TGCGCCAGCAGCCAATATTCGGGCGGAGGAAGCGCGAACACCGGGGAGCTGTTTTTT
TRBJ1-2 TRBV12-5 . . CASGFGANYGYTF TGTGCTAGTGGTTTCGGAGCCAACTATGGCTACACCTTC
TRBJ1-1 TRBV3-1/TRBV3-2 . . CGRRENTEAFF TGTGGCCGACGGGAGAACACTGAAGCTTTCTTT
TRBJ2-7 TRBV29-1 TRBD2 . CSVGEGSYEQYF TGCAGCGTTGGGGAGGGCTCCTACGAGCAGTACTTC
TRBJ2-2 TRBV28 TRBD1 once CASSYRQGRNTGELFF TGTGCCAGCAGCTATAGACAGGGAAGGAACACCGGGGAGCTGTTTTTT
TRBJ1-5 TRBV7-8 . . CASSLDRASNQPQHF TGTGCCAGCAGCTTAGACAGGGCGAGCAATCAGCCCCAGCATTTT